The subject of this entry is one T cell receptor (beta chain). Its antigen is still unknown. The sample holds no much larger clone one base away, and base qualities are not on file. The sample belongs to a study of blood T cell repertoires in COVID-19 (dated by TCRdb to between 2020 and 2021). With regard to the full study: Collaborator samples came from the United States, Italy and Spain and covered acute and convalescent phases of COVID-19. The material from the prospective study consisted of cDNA or gDNA derived from T cells, B-cell-depleted T cells, or PBMCs. Subjects who had been exposed to COVID-19, were actively infected with it, or had recovered from it provided the deeply sampled blood TCRbeta repertoires that made up the dataset. The repertoires were released in a freely available public database meant as a resource for research on the immune response to SARS-CoV-2. Samples came from the ongoing ImmuneRACE study (first 160 participants) plus 1,254 subjects from 6 global collaborators. The sample metadata nearly always contained a de-identified subject ID, COVID-19 status, age in years and sex. Where HLA class I and class II types were available, the types were taken from metadata supplied by the sample provider, not from assay-based typing.

In Seattle, one collaborating source enrolled patients while the infection was active and tracked those patients longitudinally over the course of disease. Each collaborating institution followed its own protocols to collect whole blood in K2EDTA tubes. For TCRbeta analysis, collaborators shipped samples in one of three forms: frozen whole blood, isolated PBMCs, or DNA extracted from either of those sample types. Including cysteine and phenylalanine, the CDR3 has 16 amino acids. Only the CDR3 DNA is retained, 48 bases long and in frame from the first base. The germline ends are 9 bases apart after V is trimmed by 1 base and J by 0 bases. Taken from the germline V gene (reference sequence), the CDR1 and CDR2 loops are SEHNR and FQNEAQ. Study-wide findings and limitations: The amount of clinical and demographic metadata varied by source and participant and was provided uncurated.

The immunoSEQ Assay, a bias-controlled multiplex PCR, was used to amplify TCRbeta CDR3 regions from genomic DNA. On the study's bioinformatics: Within the assay, amplification of reference gene primers was used to estimate how many nucleated cells each sample contained. To quantify the absolute abundance of each unique TCRbeta CDR3 rearrangement, sequence reads were collapsed and filtered. For each sample, productive Simpson clonality was calculated as the square root of Simpson's diversity index over productive rearrangements. TCRdb stores this immuneACCESS table with in-frame sequences only. Part of the clones is absent; in the studies checked, under half of the shortfall reflects unresolved V genes, and no reason is known for the rest. The DNA gave D and trimming, while V, J and clone size come from that table. The sample table holds some 310,000 clones, of which approximately 87% were seen once. The ten top clones hold 2.9% of the sample.

Material: peripheral blood. The V and J segments used are TRBV7-9 and TRBJ2-2, with the D segment identity uncertain. The TCR comes from a woman aged 25 to 39 with COVID-19, enrolled during active disease. The sequenced DNA: TGTGCCAGCAGCTTAGACTCACTGACGAACACCGGGGAGCTGTTTTTT. This yields the protein CASSLDSLTNTGELFF.